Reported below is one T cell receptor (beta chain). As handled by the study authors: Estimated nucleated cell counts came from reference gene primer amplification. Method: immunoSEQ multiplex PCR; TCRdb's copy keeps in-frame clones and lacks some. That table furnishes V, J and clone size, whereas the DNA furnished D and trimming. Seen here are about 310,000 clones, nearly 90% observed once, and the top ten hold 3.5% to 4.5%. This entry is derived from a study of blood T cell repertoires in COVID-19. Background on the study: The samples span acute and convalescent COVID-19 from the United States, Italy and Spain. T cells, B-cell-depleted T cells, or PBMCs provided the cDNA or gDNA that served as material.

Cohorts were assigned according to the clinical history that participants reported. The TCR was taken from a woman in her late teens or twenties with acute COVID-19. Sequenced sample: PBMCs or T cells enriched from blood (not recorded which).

DNA of the CDR3: TGTGCCAGCAGCTCCGGACTAGCGGGAGTGAACGATGAGCAGTTCTTC. It codes for CASSSGLAGVNDEQFF. The genes are TRBV2 and TRBJ2-1; TRBD2 agrees at 13 bases. Germline V gene sequence: CDR1 SNHLY, CDR2 FYNNEI. With 6 bases clipped from V and 8 bases from J, the junction kept 10 bases outside the gene matches. The CDR3 loop spans 16 amino acids.